Listed below are T cell receptor beta chains from one sample, sequenced in a study of T-cell memory formation after mild COVID-19. TCRdb itself ran the 5' RACE reads through MiXCR, one entry per CDR3 protein. This table has hundreds of thousands of distinct CDR3 sequences, 15% to 17% appearing once. Specimen: PBMCs or a T cell subset sorted from them (not recorded which). These receptors were taken from an adult woman who had mild COVID-19 (a few samples of this study predate the infection). Cell type and time point are not known. The CDR3 runs from the conserved cysteine through the conserved F or W. A D gene is named only where the DNA matches it firmly. Some rows have no size entry. The others give once, few or many, or a class for an expanded clone.

abundance	v_gene	j_gene	d_gene	CDR3nt	CDR3aa
few	TRBV5-1	TRBJ2-3	TRBD2	TGCGCCAGCAGCTTTGAAGCGGGGGGGCCCGCAGATACGCAGTATTTT	CASSFEAGGPADTQYF
.	TRBV5-5	TRBJ1-4	TRBD1	TGTGCCAGCAGCTCGGGACAGGGTCTAACAACTAATGAAAAACTGTTTTTT	CASSSGQGLTTNEKLFF
few	TRBV7-9	TRBJ1-2	TRBD1	TGTGCCAGCAGCCTCAGGGGGCGCGGGAACTATGGCTACACCTTC	CASSLRGRGNYGYTF
.	TRBV12-3/TRBV12-4	TRBJ1-1	TRBD1	TGTGCCAGCAGCGACCGACAGGGGAACACTGAAGCTTTCTTT	CASSDRQGNTEAFF
many	TRBV7-6	TRBJ1-1	TRBD1	TGTGCCAGCAGCTTAGGGGGACAGGGGCCAAACACTGAAGCTTTCTTT	CASSLGGQGPNTEAFF
.	TRBV24-1	TRBJ2-5	TRBD1	TGTGCCACCAGTGATTCGCGGCGACAGGGTGGAGAGACCCAGTACTTC	CATSDSRRQGGETQYF
few	TRBV20-1	TRBJ1-1	.	TGCAGTGCTAGAGACCCAGGAAACGGGGGAACTTTCTTT	CSARDPGNGGTFF
many	TRBV12-3/TRBV12-4	TRBJ2-7	.	TGTGCCAGCAGTCGAACCTACGAGCAGTACTTC	CASSRTYEQYF
few	TRBV30	TRBJ2-5	.	.	CAWRVAGGTYF
few	TRBV30	TRBJ2-1	.	TGTGCCTGGAGTGTACCCGGGGTAGCGGTGACCTGGAATGAGCAGTTCTTC	CAWSVPGVAVTWNEQFF
.	TRBV5-6	TRBJ2-5	.	TGTGCCAGCAGCTTATCTCCGGACAGCATCCAAGAGACCCAGTACTTC	CASSLSPDSIQETQYF
few	TRBV20-1	TRBJ2-1	.	TGCAGTGCTATGGGGCCCTCGGACCTGATCTCCTACAATGAGCAGTTCTTC	CSAMGPSDLISYNEQFF
.	TRBV12-3/TRBV12-4	TRBJ2-3	.	TGTGCCAGCAGCCCTTCCCCGGATACGCAGTATTTT	CASSPSPDTQYF
.	TRBV7-2	TRBJ1-2	.	TGTGCCAGCAGCTTATTTCGGGATGCAGGGGTCAGAGCTAACTATGGCTACACCTTC	CASSLFRDAGVRANYGYTF
.	TRBV20-1	TRBJ2-2	.	TGCAGTGCTAGAGCTGCAGGGTCCGGGGAGCTGTTTTTT	CSARAAGSGELFF
.	TRBV5-1	TRBJ2-1	TRBD1	TGCGCCAGCAGCGACAGGGACCCAGGGGGTCTGTTCTTC	CASSDRDPGGLFF
few	TRBV29-1	TRBJ2-4	TRBD2	TGCAGCGTTGGACTAGCAGGGGCCAAAAACATTCAGTACTTC	CSVGLAGAKNIQYF
few	TRBV15	TRBJ2-5	.	TGTGCCACCAGCCGGGGACCTAGCCGAGGGCAAGAGACCCAGTACTTC	CATSRGPSRGQETQYF
.	TRBV10-3	TRBJ1-2	.	TGTGCCATAGGACAGCCGTTGGGCTATGGCTACACCTTC	CAIGQPLGYGYTF
few	TRBV7-2	TRBJ1-2	TRBD1	TGTGCCAGCAGCGCCAAGGCGGGACAGAACTATGGCTACACCTTC	CASSAKAGQNYGYTF
.	TRBV11-3	TRBJ1-3	.	TGTGCCAGCAGCCCATGGGGGGCCTCTGGAAACACCATATATTTT	CASSPWGASGNTIYF
.	TRBV10-3	TRBJ2-7	.	TGTGCCATCAGTGGCCAGACAGCCAGATCCGAGCAGTACTTC	CAISGQTARSEQYF
many	TRBV4-2	TRBJ2-7	TRBD2	TGTGCCAGCAGCCAAGATCTGGGGAGCGGGGGACCTCCCTACGAGCAGTACTTC	CASSQDLGSGGPPYEQYF
.	TRBV21-1	TRBJ1-1	.	TGTGCCAGCATCCAACGGCCGACAGGGTCAGAAGCTTTCTTT	CASIQRPTGSEAFF
few	TRBV12-3/TRBV12-4	TRBJ2-7	.	TGTGCCAGCAGTCTTAAACAGGACTACGAGCAGTACTTC	CASSLKQDYEQYF
.	TRBV15	TRBJ2-1	.	TGTGCCACCAGCAGATCATTTCTCCGGAATGAGCAGTTCTTC	CATSRSFLRNEQFF
.	TRBV7-6	TRBJ1-4	TRBD1	TGTGCCAGCAGCCCAGGGGGGACAGTAGAAAAACTGTTTTTT	CASSPGGTVEKLFF
few	TRBV12-3/TRBV12-4	TRBJ1-4	TRBD1	TGTGCCAGCAGTCGGATGACAGGGGGTAATGAAAAACTGTTTTTT	CASSRMTGGNEKLFF
.	TRBV7-9	TRBJ2-7	TRBD2	TGTGCCAGCACCCTTAGCGGGAGAATGGGCGAGCAGTACTTC	CASTLSGRMGEQYF
.	TRBV20-1	TRBJ2-1	TRBD2	TGCAGTGCTAGAACGCGGACTAGCGGGGGGTCCTACAATGAGCAGTTCTTC	CSARTRTSGGSYNEQFF
many	TRBV4-2	TRBJ2-3	TRBD2	TGTGCCAGCAGCCAAACTAGCGGGGCGCTTCCTAGCACAGATACGCAGTATTTT	CASSQTSGALPSTDTQYF
few	TRBV11-1	TRBJ2-1	.	TGTGCCAGCAGCTTAGGCTCAGGGATACGTTACAATGAGCAGTTCTTC	CASSLGSGIRYNEQFF
few	TRBV25-1	TRBJ1-4	.	TGTGCCAGCATACAGACAGGATCCGCTGAAAAACTGTTTTTT	CASIQTGSAEKLFF
.	TRBV7-9	TRBJ2-7	TRBD2	TGTGCCAGCAGCTCCGGGACTAACGACTACGAGCAGTACTTC	CASSSGTNDYEQYF
many	TRBV5-5	TRBJ2-3	TRBD1	TGTGCCAGCACCGACCACGTTACAGGGGGCGCGACAGATACGCAGTATTTT	CASTDHVTGGATDTQYF
.	TRBV5-1	TRBJ2-7	.	TGCGCCAGCAGCAACCCATCCGTTGGGGGCGAGCAGTACTTC	CASSNPSVGGEQYF
few	TRBV11-2	TRBJ2-7	.	TGTGCCAGCAGCCTGCAGACTGCGCCCGACGAGCAGTACTTC	CASSLQTAPDEQYF
.	TRBV27	TRBJ2-1	TRBD2	TGTGCCAGCAGTTTAAGAGCGGGGGGGCTCAATGAGCAGTTCTTC	CASSLRAGGLNEQFF
.	TRBV9	TRBJ1-1	TRBD1	TGTGCCAGCCGAGCCCAGGGGGCAAACACTGAAGCTTTCTTT	CASRAQGANTEAFF
few	TRBV10-3	TRBJ2-7	TRBD2	TGTGCCATCAGCGCTCCCCCTAGCGGAGGCTCCTACGAGCAGTACTTC	CAISAPPSGGSYEQYF
.	TRBV2	TRBJ2-1	.	TGTGCCAGCAGTGGTCCCAGGGGGGGCATGGGATACAATGAGCAGTTCTTC	CASSGPRGGMGYNEQFF
many	TRBV5-1	TRBJ2-5	TRBD1	TGCGCCAGCAGCTTCTATCCTGGACAGGGGGCGAGGGAGACCCAGTACTTC	CASSFYPGQGARETQYF
few	TRBV4-3	TRBJ2-3	.	TGCGCCAGCAGCCAAGATTGGGGTACAGATACGCAGTATTTT	CASSQDWGTDTQYF
few	TRBV3-1	TRBJ2-2	TRBD1	TGTGCCAGCAGCCGCCAGGGACAGGGCCCCGGGGAGCTGTTTTTT	CASSRQGQGPGELFF
many	TRBV5-1	TRBJ2-7	.	TGCGCCAGCAGCGATAAATCGTACGAGCAGTACTTC	CASSDKSYEQYF
.	TRBV2	TRBJ1-5	TRBD1	TGTGCCAGCAGTGTTGGGACAGGGTTCAATCAGCCCCAGCATTTT	CASSVGTGFNQPQHF
.	TRBV4-1	TRBJ1-2	.	TGCGCCAGCAGCCAAGTAGTTCGGGGAGAGAGCTACACCTTC	CASSQVVRGESYTF
few	TRBV7-9	TRBJ2-1	TRBD2	TGTGCCAGCAGCTTAAGGCTGGTTCCGGGGGGGAGCTCCTACAATGAGCAGTTCTTC	CASSLRLVPGGSSYNEQFF
.	TRBV30	TRBJ1-1	.	TGTGCCTGGAGTGTTGGTGGGAGGAACACTGAAGCTTTCTTT	CAWSVGGRNTEAFF
few	TRBV29-1	TRBJ2-1	.	TGCAGCGTTGACCTTGGCTCCGGCGGGTCCTACAATGAGCAGTTCTTC	CSVDLGSGGSYNEQFF
few	TRBV12-3/TRBV12-4	TRBJ2-3	.	TGTGCCAGCAGTTTAGGGGGGTCGGGGGCCGGCACAGATACGCAGTATTTT	CASSLGGSGAGTDTQYF
.	TRBV12-3/TRBV12-4	TRBJ2-3	TRBD1	TGTGCCAGCAGCTACACGGGACAGGGTGGTGATACGCAGTATTTT	CASSYTGQGGDTQYF
.	TRBV2	TRBJ1-5	.	TGTGCCAGCAGTCTGGACACTAATCAGCCCCAGCATTTT	CASSLDTNQPQHF
.	TRBV12-3/TRBV12-4	TRBJ1-2	.	TGTGCCAGCAGTTTATTTAGGGGCAGGAATTATGGCTACACCTTC	CASSLFRGRNYGYTF